These 10 T cell receptor beta chains were sequenced from one sample in a study of vaccination effects on CD4 cells after COVID-19. Their target antigens are unknown. The assay was immunoSEQ multiplex PCR, and TCRdb's table has in-frame clones only and misses some. The repertoire consists of roughly 51,000 clones, with 65% to 80% occurring once and the leading ten covering under 7%. CD4+ T cell isolation took place after approximately 11 days of culture. This person caught SARS-CoV-2 sometime from March to December 2020, and PCR testing confirmed the infection. The vaccine given was either BNT162b2 or mRNA-1273, in two doses. This specimen was CD4+ T cells from PBMCs cultured without peptide, taken after COVID-19 vaccination. These TCRs come from a human donor who had a prior SARS-CoV-2 infection.

This chain uses TRBV11-2 with TRBJ1-1, with 8 bases fitting TRBD1. Trimming cost V 1 base and J 5 bases; bases outside gene matches: 3. The CDR3 runs 14 residues. Germline CDR1 is SGHAT and CDR2 is FQNNGV. The CDR3 bases are TGTGCCAGCAGCTTAGGGACAGGGCGGACTGAAGCTTTCTTT. Translated, it gives CASSLGTGRTEAFF. Filled out from reference TRBV11-2 and TRBJ1-1, the complete variable domain reads EAGVAQSPRYKIIEKRQSVAFWCNPISGHATLYWYQQILGQGPKLLIQFQNNGVVDDSQLPKDRFSAERLKGVDSTLKIQPAKLEDSAVYLCASSLGTGRTEAFFGQGTRLTVV.

This clone was seen just once. The rearrangement uses TRBV21-1 and TRBJ1-5. TRBV21-1 is a known pseudogene. CDR3 length equals 15 residues. CDR3 DNA: TGTGCCAGCAGCAAAGGGGGGGGTAGCAATCAGCCCCAGCATTTT. It encodes CASSKGGGSNQPQHF.

This clone showed up just a few times. The chain is built from TRBV23-1 and TRBJ2-7; TRBD2 might be the D (5 bases). TRBV23-1 is marked as an open reading frame, function uncertain. The length of the CDR3 is 17 residues. With 6 bases removed from V and 2 bases from J, the gap between germline ends came to 23 bases. Here the CDR3 DNA reads TGCGCCAGCAGCCGAGCGGACCCCCAGTCTTGGGCCTACGAGCAGTACTTC. Translating gives CASSRADPQSWAYEQYF.

This chain links TRBV7-2 with TRBJ2-2; no clear D. The V and J ends lost 5 bases and 7 bases respectively, with 17 bases between them. Germline V CDR1 and CDR2: SGHTA, FQGNSA. There are 15 residues in the CDR3. In DNA form, the CDR3 reads TGTGCCAGCAGCCCTAGTTTCACCAGAGGCGGGGAGCTGTTTTTT. As protein: CASSPSFTRGGELFF.

This clone has only a few counts. The chain joins TRBV27 to TRBJ1-1; D gene uncertain. The length of the CDR3 is 13 residues. Germline V gene sequence: CDR1 MNHEY, CDR2 SMNVEV (reference sequence). V lost 3 bases and J 4 bases, leaving 9 bases between the germline ends. The CDR3 nucleotides are TGTGCCAGCAGTTTTATGGCAAGCACTGAAGCTTTCTTT. Protein: CASSFMASTEAFF.

The chain couples TRBV4-3 to TRBJ2-1; no clear D gene. The V gene lost 4 bases and the J gene lost 2 bases, with 6 bases spanning the gap. The CDR3 consists of 13 residues. Germline loops: CDR1 LGHNA, CDR2 YSLEER. CDR3 sequence reads: CASSLHPYNEQFF. CDR3 DNA: TGCGCCAGCAGCCTGCACCCCTACAATGAGCAGTTCTTC.

The V gene is TRBV7-2, the J gene TRBJ2-4; the D is unclear. The V and J ends lost 2 bases and 7 bases respectively, with 12 bases between them. This CDR3 is built from 14 residues. Germline V gene sequence: CDR1 SGHTA, CDR2 FQGNSA. The CDR3 sequence: CASSLYQTGNIQYF. DNA for the CDR3: TGTGCCAGCAGCTTATACCAGACTGGCAACATTCAGTACTTC.

The chain combines TRBV15 with TRBJ2-7; tentative D call: TRBD2 (5 bases). CDR1 is LNHNV, CDR2 YYDKDF, per germline (reference sequence). V was pared by 0 bases and J by 3 bases, with 15 bases between. The CDR3 spans 16 residues. This CDR3 is CATSRDWARDNYEQYF. The DNA for the CDR3 is TGTGCCACCAGCAGAGATTGGGCGAGGGATAACTACGAGCAGTACTTC.

The chain combines TRBV12-3 or TRBV12-4 with TRBJ1-6; D is uncertain. Trimming removed 3 bases from V and 9 bases from J, with 9 bases in between. The CDR3 totals 13 residues. CDR3 DNA sequence: TGTGCCAGCAGTTTTGGTCCGTCTTCACCCCTCCACTTT. Its translation: CASSFGPSSPLHF.

The rearrangement links TRBV5-1 to TRBJ1-2, with D unclear. The germline V gene encodes CDR1 SGHRS and CDR2 YFSETQ. The CDR3 has 15 amino acids. The V end was cut by 4 bases, the J end by 0 bases, with 13 bases between. CDR3 sequence: CASSPDPLANYGYTF. The CDR3 coding sequence is TGCGCCAGCAGCCCCGACCCTTTAGCTAACTATGGCTACACCTTC.